The rows below give T cell receptor beta chains drawn from one sample of a study of cytomegalovirus exposure and HLA in healthy donors. The assay was immunoSEQ multiplex PCR, and TCRdb's table has in-frame clones only and misses some. The sample lists roughly 180,000 clones, 75% to 85% occurring once. Sequenced sample: PBMCs. The receptors shown here come from a man younger than 35 in good health and CMV-seronegative. Each CDR3 is given with its conserved first and last residue. The D gene is left open where the match is weak. Where a row states a size, it is once, few, many or the class of an expanded clone; other rows omit it.

V gene: TRBV7-6
clone size: NA
D gene: NA
J gene: TRBJ2-3
CDR3 protein: CASSSGLNPPDTQYF
CDR3 DNA: TGTGCCAGCAGCTCGGGACTCAACCCGCCAGATACGCAGTATTTT

V gene: TRBV4-2
clone size: NA
D gene: TRBD1
J gene: TRBJ1-1
CDR3 protein: CASSQDIVQGGFF
CDR3 DNA: TGTGCCAGCAGCCAAGATATTGTACAGGGGGGTTTCTTT

V gene: TRBV5-1
clone size: NA
D gene: TRBD2
J gene: TRBJ2-1
CDR3 protein: CASKAGGASYNEQFF
CDR3 DNA: TGCGCCAGCAAAGCGGGAGGGGCATCCTACAATGAGCAGTTCTTC

V gene: TRBV5-1
clone size: NA
D gene: NA
J gene: TRBJ1-5
CDR3 protein: CASSLDGQGNQPQHF
CDR3 DNA: TGCGCCAGCAGCTTGGATGGCCAGGGCAATCAGCCCCAGCATTTT

V gene: TRBV27
clone size: NA
D gene: TRBD1
J gene: TRBJ1-1
CDR3 protein: CASSLSRGEAFF
CDR3 DNA: TGTGCCAGCAGTTTAAGCAGGGGGGAAGCTTTCTTT

V gene: TRBV28
clone size: NA
D gene: TRBD1
J gene: TRBJ2-7
CDR3 protein: CASSLGGQGGVGQYF
CDR3 DNA: TGTGCCAGCAGCTTAGGGGGACAGGGGGGGGTTGGGCAGTACTTC

V gene: TRBV5-4
clone size: NA
D gene: NA
J gene: TRBJ2-7
CDR3 protein: CASSTGAGPGNEQYF
CDR3 DNA: TGTGCCAGCAGCACCGGAGCGGGTCCAGGGAACGAGCAGTACTTC

V gene: TRBV6-6
clone size: NA
D gene: NA
J gene: TRBJ1-4
CDR3 protein: CASSYATGGKLFF
CDR3 DNA: TGTGCCAGCAGTTACGCGACAGGCGGAAAACTGTTTTTT

V gene: TRBV28
clone size: NA
D gene: NA
J gene: TRBJ2-5
CDR3 protein: CASSTGQTWATQYF
CDR3 DNA: TGTGCCAGCAGTACCGGACAGACCTGGGCGACCCAGTACTTC

V gene: TRBV7-6
clone size: NA
D gene: TRBD1
J gene: TRBJ2-1
CDR3 protein: CASSSERGTGNNEQFF
CDR3 DNA: TGTGCCAGCAGTTCCGAACGCGGGACAGGCAACAATGAGCAGTTCTTC

V gene: TRBV9
clone size: NA
D gene: NA
J gene: TRBJ1-6
CDR3 protein: CASSVGVRGRPNSPLHF
CDR3 DNA: TGTGCCAGCAGCGTGGGAGTACGTGGCCGCCCTAATTCACCCCTCCACTTT

V gene: TRBV2
clone size: NA
D gene: TRBD1
J gene: TRBJ1-3
CDR3 protein: CARAGGSSGNTIYF
CDR3 DNA: TGTGCCCGGGCAGGGGGAAGCTCTGGAAACACCATATATTTT

V gene: TRBV6-6
clone size: NA
D gene: TRBD1
J gene: TRBJ1-1
CDR3 protein: CASSFSGQGMTEAFF
CDR3 DNA: TGTGCCAGCAGTTTCTCGGGACAGGGGATGACTGAAGCTTTCTTT

V gene: TRBV29-1
clone size: once
D gene: NA
J gene: TRBJ1-1
CDR3 protein: CSVKEGANTEAFF
CDR3 DNA: TGCAGCGTTAAGGAAGGGGCGAACACTGAAGCTTTCTTT

V gene: TRBV2
clone size: NA
D gene: NA
J gene: TRBJ2-2
CDR3 protein: CASRLARGVNGELFF
CDR3 DNA: TGTGCCAGTCGGCTTGCCAGGGGGGTGAACGGGGAGCTGTTTTTT

V gene: TRBV19
clone size: NA
D gene: TRBD1
J gene: TRBJ1-1
CDR3 protein: CASSIRQGNTEAFF
CDR3 DNA: TGTGCCAGTAGTATACGACAGGGGAACACTGAAGCTTTCTTT

V gene: TRBV6-5
clone size: NA
D gene: NA
J gene: TRBJ2-1
CDR3 protein: CASSYGAGGNEQFF
CDR3 DNA: TGTGCCAGCAGTTACGGCGCAGGCGGGAATGAGCAGTTCTTC

V gene: TRBV21-1
clone size: few
D gene: NA
J gene: TRBJ2-7
CDR3 protein: CASSNQKQGAVSYEQYF
CDR3 DNA: TGTGCCAGCAGCAACCAAAAACAGGGGGCGGTGTCCTACGAGCAGTACTTC

V gene: TRBV14
clone size: NA
D gene: NA
J gene: TRBJ1-1
CDR3 protein: CASRRGIRTEAFF
CDR3 DNA: TGTGCCTCCAGGCGGGGGATTCGGACTGAAGCTTTCTTT

V gene: TRBV6-1
clone size: NA
D gene: TRBD2
J gene: TRBJ2-3
CDR3 protein: CASSGGMVWGLAGDTQYF
CDR3 DNA: TGTGCCAGCAGTGGAGGGATGGTTTGGGGACTAGCGGGAGATACGCAGTATTTT

V gene: TRBV11-2
clone size: NA
D gene: NA
J gene: TRBJ1-2
CDR3 protein: CASSLGTEPGYTF
CDR3 DNA: TGTGCCAGCAGCTTAGGGACAGAGCCTGGCTACACCTTC

V gene: TRBV7-3
clone size: few
D gene: TRBD2
J gene: TRBJ2-1
CDR3 protein: CASSLRLAGNNEQFF
CDR3 DNA: TGTGCCAGCAGCTTAAGACTAGCGGGGAACAATGAGCAGTTCTTC

V gene: TRBV6-5
clone size: NA
D gene: NA
J gene: TRBJ2-3
CDR3 protein: CASSYGGSSSTDTQYF
CDR3 DNA: TGTGCCAGCAGTTACGGCGGCAGCTCTAGCACAGATACGCAGTATTTT

V gene: TRBV5-6
clone size: few
D gene: TRBD1
J gene: TRBJ1-1
CDR3 protein: CASSFGQGMNTEAFF
CDR3 DNA: TGTGCCAGCAGCTTCGGACAGGGCATGAACACTGAAGCTTTCTTT

V gene: TRBV19
clone size: NA
D gene: NA
J gene: TRBJ2-6
CDR3 protein: CASSIGRDSNSGANVLTF
CDR3 DNA: TGTGCCAGTAGTATAGGTCGGGACTCTAACTCTGGGGCCAACGTCCTGACTTTC

V gene: TRBV6-6
clone size: NA
D gene: NA
J gene: TRBJ2-7
CDR3 protein: CASSYSKTVSYEQYF
CDR3 DNA: TGTGCCAGCAGTTACTCGAAGACAGTCTCCTACGAGCAGTACTTC

V gene: TRBV18
clone size: NA
D gene: TRBD1
J gene: TRBJ2-7
CDR3 protein: CASSLRDRGIDEQYF
CDR3 DNA: TGTGCCAGCTCACTCCGGGACAGGGGAATCGACGAGCAGTACTTC

V gene: TRBV5-6
clone size: NA
D gene: NA
J gene: TRBJ1-2
CDR3 protein: CASNRNGNWGYTF
CDR3 DNA: TGTGCCAGCAACCGGAACGGGAATTGGGGCTACACCTTC

V gene: TRBV7-3
clone size: few
D gene: NA
J gene: TRBJ1-1
CDR3 protein: CASSLGGLNTEAFF
CDR3 DNA: TGTGCCAGCAGCTTAGGGGGGTTGAACACTGAAGCTTTCTTT

V gene: TRBV7-7
clone size: NA
D gene: TRBD2
J gene: TRBJ2-7
CDR3 protein: CASSLGPGTTFYEQYF
CDR3 DNA: TGTGCTAGCAGCTTGGGCCCGGGGACTACCTTCTACGAGCAGTACTTC

V gene: TRBV30
clone size: once
D gene: NA
J gene: TRBJ1-1
CDR3 protein: CAWSSVLTEAFF
CDR3 DNA: TGTGCCTGGAGTTCTGTTTTGACTGAAGCTTTCTTT

V gene: TRBV18
clone size: NA
D gene: TRBD2
J gene: TRBJ2-5
CDR3 protein: CASSPRTSGEKTQYF
CDR3 DNA: TGTGCCAGCTCACCTCGGACTAGCGGGGAAAAGACCCAGTACTTC

V gene: TRBV28
clone size: NA
D gene: NA
J gene: TRBJ2-5
CDR3 protein: CASRGPFGTQYF
CDR3 DNA: TGTGCCAGCAGGGGGCCCTTCGGGACCCAGTACTTC

V gene: TRBV28
clone size: NA
D gene: NA
J gene: TRBJ1-2
CDR3 protein: CASIPSPGLGYTF
CDR3 DNA: TGTGCCAGCATCCCCTCGCCAGGGTTAGGCTACACCTTC

V gene: TRBV6-6
clone size: NA
D gene: NA
J gene: TRBJ1-5
CDR3 protein: CASTPGNQPQHF
CDR3 DNA: TGTGCCAGCACCCCAGGCAATCAGCCCCAGCATTTT